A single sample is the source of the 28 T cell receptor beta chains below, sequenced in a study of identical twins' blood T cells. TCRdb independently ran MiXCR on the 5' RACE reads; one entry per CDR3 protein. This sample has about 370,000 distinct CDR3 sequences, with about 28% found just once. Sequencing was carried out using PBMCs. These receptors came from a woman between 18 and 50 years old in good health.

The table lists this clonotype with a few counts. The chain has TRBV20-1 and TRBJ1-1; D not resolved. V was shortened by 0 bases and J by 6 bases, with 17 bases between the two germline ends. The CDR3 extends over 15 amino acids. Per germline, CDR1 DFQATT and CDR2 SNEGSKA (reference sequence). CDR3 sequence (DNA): TGCAGTGCTAGAGATCCACTGGGGAGGAGGTCTGAAGCTTTCTTT. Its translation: CSARDPLGRRSEAFF.

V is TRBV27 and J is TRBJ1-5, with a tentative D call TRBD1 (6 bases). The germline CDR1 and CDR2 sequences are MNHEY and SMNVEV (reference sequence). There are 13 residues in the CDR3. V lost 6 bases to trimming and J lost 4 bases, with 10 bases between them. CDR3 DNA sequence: TGTGCCAGCAGGGTACAGGGAAATCAGCCCCAGCATTTT. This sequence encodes CASRVQGNQPQHF.

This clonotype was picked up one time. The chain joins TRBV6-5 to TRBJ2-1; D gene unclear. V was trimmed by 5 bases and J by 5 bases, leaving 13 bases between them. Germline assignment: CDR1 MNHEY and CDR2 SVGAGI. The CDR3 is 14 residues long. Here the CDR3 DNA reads TGTGCCAGCAGTCTCGGTCCGTGCCACAATGAGCAGTTCTTC. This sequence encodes CASSLGPCHNEQFF.

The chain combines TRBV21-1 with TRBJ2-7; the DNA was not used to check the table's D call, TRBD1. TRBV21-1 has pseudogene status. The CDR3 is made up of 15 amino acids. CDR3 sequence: CASSTGQGLSYEQYF. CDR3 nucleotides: TGTGCCAGCAGCACGGGACAGGGTCTCTCCTACGAGCAGTACTTC.

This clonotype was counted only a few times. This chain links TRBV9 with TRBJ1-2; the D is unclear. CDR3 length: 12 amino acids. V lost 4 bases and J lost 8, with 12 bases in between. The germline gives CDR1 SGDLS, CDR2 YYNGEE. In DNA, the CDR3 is TGTGCCAGCAGCTCAGCTGGTTTCGGCTACACCTTC. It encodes CASSSAGFGYTF.

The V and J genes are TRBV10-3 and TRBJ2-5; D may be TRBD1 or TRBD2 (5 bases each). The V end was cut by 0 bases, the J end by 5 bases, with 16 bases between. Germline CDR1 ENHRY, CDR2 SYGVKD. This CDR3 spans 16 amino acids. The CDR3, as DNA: TGTGCCATCAGTGAGTCGATCGGTAACAGGAGGGAGACCCAGTACTTC. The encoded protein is CAISESIGNRRETQYF.

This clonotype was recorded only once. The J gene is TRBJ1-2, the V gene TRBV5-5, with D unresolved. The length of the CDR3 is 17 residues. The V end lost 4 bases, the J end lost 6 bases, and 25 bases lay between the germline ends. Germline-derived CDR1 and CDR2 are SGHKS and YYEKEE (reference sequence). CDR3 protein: CASSTRALYGVRDGYTF. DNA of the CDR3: TGTGCCAGCAGCACGCGAGCCCTGTACGGTGTTCGCGATGGCTACACCTTC.

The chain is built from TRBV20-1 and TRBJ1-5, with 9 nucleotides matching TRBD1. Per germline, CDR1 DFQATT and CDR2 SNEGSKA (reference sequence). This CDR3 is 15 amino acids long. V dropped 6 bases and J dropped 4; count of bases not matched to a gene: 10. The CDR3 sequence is CSATPGTGRNQPQHF. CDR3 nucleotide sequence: TGCAGTGCCACCCCCGGGACAGGGAGAAATCAGCCCCAGCATTTT.

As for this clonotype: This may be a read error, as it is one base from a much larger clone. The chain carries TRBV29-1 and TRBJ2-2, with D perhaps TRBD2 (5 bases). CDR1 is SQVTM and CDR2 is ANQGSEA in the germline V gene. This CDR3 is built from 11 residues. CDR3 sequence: CSVKKTGEPFF. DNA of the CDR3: TGCAGCGTAAAGAAGACCGGGGAGCCGTTTTTT.

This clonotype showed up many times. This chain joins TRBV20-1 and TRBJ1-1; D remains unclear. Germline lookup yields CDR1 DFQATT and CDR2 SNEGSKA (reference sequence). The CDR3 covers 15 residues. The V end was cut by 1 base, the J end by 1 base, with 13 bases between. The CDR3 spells CSARGSGRKNTEAFF. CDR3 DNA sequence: TGCAGTGCTAGAGGTTCAGGCAGAAAGAACACTGAAGCTTTCTTT.

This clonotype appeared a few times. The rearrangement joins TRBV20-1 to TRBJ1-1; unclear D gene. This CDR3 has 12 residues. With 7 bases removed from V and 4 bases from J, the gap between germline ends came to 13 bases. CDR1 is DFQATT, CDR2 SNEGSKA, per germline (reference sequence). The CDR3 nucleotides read TGCAGTGGGATGGGCTCGGCCACTGAAGCTTTCTTT. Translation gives CSGMGSATEAFF.

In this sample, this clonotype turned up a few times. This CDR3 is CAIGYKRNEQFF. Written as DNA, the CDR3 is TGTGCCATCGGCTACAAACGGAATGAGCAGTTCTTC. V is TRBV10-3 and J is TRBJ2-1; D unclear. The CDR3 is 12 residues long. Trimming left V 8 bases short and J 7 bases short, with 12 bases between. Looked up from germline, CDR1 is ENHRY and CDR2 is SYGVKD.

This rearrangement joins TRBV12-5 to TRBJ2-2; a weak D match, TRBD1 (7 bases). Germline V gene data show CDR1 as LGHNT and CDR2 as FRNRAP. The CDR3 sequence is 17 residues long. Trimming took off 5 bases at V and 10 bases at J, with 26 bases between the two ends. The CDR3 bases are TGTGCTAGTGGTCCCCAGGGGGGTGGTCCCCCCTTGATGGAGCTGTTTTTT. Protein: CASGPQGGGPPLMELFF.

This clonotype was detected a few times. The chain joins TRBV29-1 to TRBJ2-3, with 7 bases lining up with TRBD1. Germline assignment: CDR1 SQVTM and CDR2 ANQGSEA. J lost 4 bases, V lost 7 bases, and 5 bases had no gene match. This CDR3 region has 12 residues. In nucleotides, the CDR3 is TGCAGCGCCGGGACAGATGCAGATACGCAGTATTTT. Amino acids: CSAGTDADTQYF.

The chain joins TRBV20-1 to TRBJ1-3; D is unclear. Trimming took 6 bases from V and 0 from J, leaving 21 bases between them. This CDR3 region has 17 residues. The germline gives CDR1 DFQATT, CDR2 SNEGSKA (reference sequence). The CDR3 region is CSAHKTLARDSGNTIYF. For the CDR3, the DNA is TGCAGTGCCCACAAAACCTTGGCCCGGGACTCTGGAAACACCATATATTTT.

CDR3 DNA sequence: TGTGCCAGCAGTTTAGCACTAGCGGAGCAGTTCTTC. Its protein is CASSLALAEQFF. V gene TRBV12-3 or TRBV12-4 combines with J gene TRBJ2-1; 7 bases agree with TRBD2. J gave up 10 bases and V 0 bases, and 0 bases lay outside the gene matches. The CDR3 is made up of 12 amino acids.

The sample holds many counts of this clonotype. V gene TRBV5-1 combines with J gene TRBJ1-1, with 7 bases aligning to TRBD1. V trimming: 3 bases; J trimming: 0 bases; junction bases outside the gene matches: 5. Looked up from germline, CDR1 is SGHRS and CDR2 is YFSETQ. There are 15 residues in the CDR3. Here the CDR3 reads CASSSEGTVNTEAFF. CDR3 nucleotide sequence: TGCGCCAGCAGCTCCGAGGGGACAGTGAACACTGAAGCTTTCTTT.

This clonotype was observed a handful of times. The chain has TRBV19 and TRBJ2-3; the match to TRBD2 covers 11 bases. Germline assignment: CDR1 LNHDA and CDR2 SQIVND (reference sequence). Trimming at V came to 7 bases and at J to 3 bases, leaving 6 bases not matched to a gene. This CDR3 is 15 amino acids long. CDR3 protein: CASTTSGRTTDTQYF. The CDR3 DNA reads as TGTGCCAGTACCACTAGCGGGAGAACTACAGATACGCAGTATTTT.

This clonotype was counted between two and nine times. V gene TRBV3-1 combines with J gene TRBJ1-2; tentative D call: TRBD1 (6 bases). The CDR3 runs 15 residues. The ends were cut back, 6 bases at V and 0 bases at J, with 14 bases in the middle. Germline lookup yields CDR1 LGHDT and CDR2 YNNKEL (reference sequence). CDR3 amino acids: CASSEGGLSNYGYTF. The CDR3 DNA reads TGTGCCAGCAGTGAGGGGGGGCTGTCTAACTATGGCTACACCTTC.

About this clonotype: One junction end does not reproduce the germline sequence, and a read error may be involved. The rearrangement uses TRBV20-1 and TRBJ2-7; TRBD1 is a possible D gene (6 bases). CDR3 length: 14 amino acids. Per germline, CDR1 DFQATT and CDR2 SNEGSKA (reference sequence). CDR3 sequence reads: CSAGDGAGAYEQYF. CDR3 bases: TGCAGTGCTGGAGATGGGGCAGGGGCCTACGAGCAGTACTTC.

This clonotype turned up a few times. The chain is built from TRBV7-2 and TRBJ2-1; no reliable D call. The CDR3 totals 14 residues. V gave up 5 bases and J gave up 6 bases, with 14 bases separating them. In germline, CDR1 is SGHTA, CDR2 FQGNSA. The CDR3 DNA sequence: TGTGCCAGCAGCCTGGGCCCCCGTGGCAATGAGCAGTTCTTC. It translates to CASSLGPRGNEQFF. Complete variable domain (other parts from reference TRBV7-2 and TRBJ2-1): GAGVSQSPSNKVTEKGKDVELRCDPISGHTALYWYRQSLGQGLEFLIYFQGNSAPDKSGLPSDRFSAERTGGSVSTLTIQRTQQEDSAVYLCASSLGPRGNEQFFGPGTRLTVL.

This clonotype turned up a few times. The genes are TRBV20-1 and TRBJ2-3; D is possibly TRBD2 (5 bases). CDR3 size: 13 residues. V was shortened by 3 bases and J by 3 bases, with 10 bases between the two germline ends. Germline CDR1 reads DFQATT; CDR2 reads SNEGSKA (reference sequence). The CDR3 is CSASVRGTDTQYF. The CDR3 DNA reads TGCAGTGCTAGTGTCCGGGGAACAGATACGCAGTATTTT.

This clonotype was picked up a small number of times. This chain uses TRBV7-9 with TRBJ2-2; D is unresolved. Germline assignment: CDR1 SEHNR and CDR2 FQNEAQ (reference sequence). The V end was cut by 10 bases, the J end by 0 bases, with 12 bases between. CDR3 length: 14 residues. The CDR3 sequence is CATQTGANTGELFF. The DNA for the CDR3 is TGTGCCACCCAGACGGGCGCGAACACCGGGGAGCTGTTTTTT. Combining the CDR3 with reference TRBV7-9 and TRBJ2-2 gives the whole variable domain DTGVSQNPRHKITKRGQNVTFRCDPISEHNRLYWYRQTLGQGPEFLTYFQNEAQLEKSRLLSDRFSAERPKGSFSTLEIQRTEQGDSAMYLCATQTGANTGELFFGEGSRLTVL.

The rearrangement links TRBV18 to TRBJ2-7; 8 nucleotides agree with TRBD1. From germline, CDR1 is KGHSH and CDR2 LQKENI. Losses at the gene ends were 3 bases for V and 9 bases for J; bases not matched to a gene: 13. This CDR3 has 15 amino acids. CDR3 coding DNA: TGTGCCAGCTCACCTTCCCGGACAGGGATTTTTGGGCAGTACTTC. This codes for CASSPSRTGIFGQYF.

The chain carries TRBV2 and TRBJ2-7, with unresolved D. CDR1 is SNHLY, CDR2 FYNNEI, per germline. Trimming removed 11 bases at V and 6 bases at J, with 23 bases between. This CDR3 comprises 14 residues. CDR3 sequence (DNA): TGTGCCGGACGCCCCGGCGCAGGCTCTGCCGAGCAGTACTTC. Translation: CAGRPGAGSAEQYF.

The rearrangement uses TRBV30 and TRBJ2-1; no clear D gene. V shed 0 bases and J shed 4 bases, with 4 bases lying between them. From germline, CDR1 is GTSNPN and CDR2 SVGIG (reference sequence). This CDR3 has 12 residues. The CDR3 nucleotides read TGTGCCTGGAGTGTCTTATACAATGAGCAGTTCTTC. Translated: CAWSVLYNEQFF. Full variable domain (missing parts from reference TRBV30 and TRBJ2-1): SQTIHQWPATLVQPVGSPLSLECTVEGTSNPNLYWYRQAAGRGLQLLFYSVGIGQISSEVPQNLSASRPQDRQFILSSKKLLLSDSGFYLCAWSVLYNEQFFGPGTRLTVL.

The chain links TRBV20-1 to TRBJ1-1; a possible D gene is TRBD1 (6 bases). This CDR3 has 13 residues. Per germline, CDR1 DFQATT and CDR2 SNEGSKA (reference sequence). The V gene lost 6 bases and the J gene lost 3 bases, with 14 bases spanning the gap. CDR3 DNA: TGCAGTGCCCCGAGGGCAGGGGACACTGAAGCTTTCTTT. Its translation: CSAPRAGDTEAFF.

The CDR3 sequence is CASSLLGTGINEQYF. CDR3 nucleotide sequence: TGCGCCAGCAGCTTGCTTGGGACAGGGATCAACGAGCAGTACTTC. This chain joins TRBV5-1 and TRBJ2-7; 9 nucleotides line up with TRBD1. CDR1 SGHRS and CDR2 YFSETQ come from the germline V gene. This CDR3 is built from 15 residues. J gave up 5 bases and V 1 base, and 7 bases lay outside the gene matches.